The sequence of this T cell receptor beta chain was determined in a study of CD8+CD57+ T cells in acquired aplastic anemia. About the study: DNA recovered from sorted CD4+ and CD8+ cells had a mean of about 3 ug. General study points: CD8+ Simpson's diversity showed no significant patient-control difference.

Patients who underwent sequencing had shown CD8+CD57+ cell expansion by flow cytometry. A note on this clonotype: The antigen remains undetermined.

CDR3 length equals 12 residues. V was pared by 5 bases and J by 5 bases, with 7 bases between. In germline, CDR1 is SGHVS, CDR2 FNYEAQ. CDR3 and TCR beta VDJ profiling relied on a genomic DNA template. TCRdb analysed the reads with MiXCR anew, one entry per CDR3 protein. The sample carries more than 150,000 distinct CDR3 sequences, about 44% recorded once. This clonotype originated in a human donor with aplastic anemia. The chain employs TRBV7-6 and TRBJ2-1; D unresolved. Sequencing used sorted CD4+, CD8+, or CD8+CD57+ T cells (not recorded which) from PBMCs. The CDR3 sequence is CASSPINNEQFF. DNA for the CDR3: TGTGCCAGCAGCCCAATCAACAATGAGCAGTTCTTC.